This TCR beta chain derives from a study of cytomegalovirus exposure and HLA in healthy donors (dated by TCRdb to 2016 to 2017). Notes on the research overall: An earlier analysis of roughly 500 of the donors reported 250 to 300 Gb of sequence data and 120 million or so unique TCR beta sequences from 150 million to 200 million T cells. The number of typed donors differed by locus: 629-630 for A, B, C, DRB1 and DQB1; about 520 for DQA1; around 610 for DPA1; and around 470 for DPB1. Roughly 300 gigabases of sequencing data and 78 million or so unique TCR sequences were included in an early release covering about 700 HLA-typed donors. Four to six DR-DQ haplotypes were handled as single units for association and clustering because linkage in the cohort was strong. To decide whether each TCR beta V gene segment behaved as functional or pseudogenic, an earlier analysis of approximately 590 of the donors relied on high-throughput TCR beta sequencing. Along with the 666-subject first cohort, a separate validation cohort of over a hundred different subjects was used. Rather than drawing on any new phenotypic data, the later analysis identified candidate immune exposures from TCR beta sequences and the way those sequences occurred across donors. Alongside the repertoire data, information on donor age, sex, ethnicity and CMV serostatus was compiled. The study combined high-throughput TCR immunosequencing, statistical association of individual TCRs with disease status, and machine learning to predict cytomegalovirus infection status. Among 398 genotyped donors of the cohort, an average of approximately 250,000 unique TCR beta nucleotide sequences were sequenced per donor, around a sixth of them non-productive. The study aimed to test whether signatures of past pathogen exposure could be identified by cataloging public T cell receptors. A later genetic analysis used genome-wide SNP genotypes for about 65% of the 666 donors, treating that subset as a discovery cohort. A later analysis re-analyzed previously published TCR beta repertoires from 650 to 800 donors and added high-resolution HLA genotyping to study TCR occurrence patterns. HLA typing covered class I and class II loci at four-digit resolution. Of the roughly 400 genotyped donors, roughly 76% were placed in the genetic ancestry cluster associated with self-reported Caucasian donors. All discovery cohort repertoires had been generated using a single sequencing platform. Using immunosequencing, the study profiled T cell repertoires from 640 or so subjects and related those repertoires to cytomegalovirus serostatus. Study-level results and caveats: Immune exposure information for the cohort was limited to CMV serostatus. Three of the identified cytomegalovirus-associated TCR beta chains were confirmed in vitro to be specific for cytomegalovirus antigens. In a later analysis, HLA-associated TCR beta chains showed more clonal expansion and lower generation probabilities than non-associated chains that were equally common. It was suggested by the authors that the approach could potentially be generalized to other disease states and immunological phenotypes. Most TCR sequences were seen in very few donors, while some public TCRs were found in many individuals. The classifier was reported to diagnose cytomegalovirus status with high specificity and sensitivity in both the original and validation cohorts. Broadly in line with IMGT annotations, most TCR beta V segments showed up in productive rearrangements about 87% or about 30% of the time in an earlier analysis of approximately 640 of the donors. The sequencing pipeline was judged likely to have produced a cluster of highly shared sequence variants as a technical artifact. Assigning TCR associations to individual alleles was difficult when HLA alleles, especially DR and DQ, strongly co-occurred. In the study, about 150 TCR beta chains were listed as associated with cytomegalovirus. In a later analysis, some 18,000 TCR beta sequences were associated with specific HLA alleles at a false discovery rate of 0.05. Roughly uniform sequencing depth across donors was assumed in presence/absence analyses, although this assumption may not hold. Most CMV-associated TCR beta chains appeared to be HLA-restricted in a later analysis, and the HLA associations seemed to be driven largely by CMV exposure. Several of the top co-occurrence clusters appeared to be linked to parvovirus B19, influenza, CMV and Epstein-Barr virus, according to a later analysis. Only TCR beta chains were sequenced in this cohort, and the absence of alpha or paired-chain data limited detectable features. In a later analysis, TCR association rates were found to vary across HLA loci, with the most associated TCRs seen for DRB1 alleles and the fewest for HLA-C alleles. About 17 rarely observed V segments, including chromosome 9 orphons, were excluded from the earlier analysis of several hundred of the donors because counts were too low. Linkage disequilibrium might explain the correlated functional status among segregating V segments, but an unknown experimental factor could not be excluded. Because HLA typing was unavailable for some donors at each locus, only the typed subset was used in association tests. A further reported finding was that TCR beta sequences accurately predicted the HLA-A and HLA-B alleles for most subjects in the first cohort. A later genetic analysis reported fewer N-insertions in productive TCRs among donors in an Asian-associated ancestry cluster than the roughly 700-donor mean. In a later genetic analysis, a missense DCLRE1C variant was associated with V-gene and J-gene trimming of TCR beta chains, and the association was replicated in an independent cohort.

The method was the immunoSEQ multiplex PCR assay. A mixture of 60 forward primers for TCR Vbeta segments and 13 reverse primers for TCR Jbeta segments was used in the multiplex PCR. The CDR3 region of rearranged TCR beta genes was amplified from genomic DNA by a multiplex PCR assay. On the Illumina HiSeq System, the amplified TCR beta libraries were sequenced as 87-base-pair reads. The source study handled its data this way. A later analysis counted tens of millions of unique TCR beta chains across the 670 or so repertoires, and roughly 9.9 million of these chains were shared by at least two donors. Raw reads were error-corrected and collapsed into unique sequences with a nearest-neighbor algorithm that merged closely related sequences to remove PCR and sequencing errors. CDR3 sequences were aligned to IMGT reference sequences to assign V, D and J gene segments. For a sequence to be retained, a match of at least six nucleotides to both a V gene segment and a J gene segment was required. Rearrangements were called productive when the CDR3 lacked stop codons and stayed in frame with V and J; all others were non-productive. Following IMGT convention, CDR3 was defined as the stretch from the second conserved V-encoded cysteine to the conserved J-encoded phenylalanine. The earlier analysis of around 640 of the donors excluded sequences that lacked an unambiguous match to a single V gene segment. An earlier analysis of a few hundred of the donors classified V segments as functional when productive rearrangements were above 56.7% and as segregating when the standard deviation between donors was above 5%. A statistical classification framework was built for diagnosing cytomegalovirus status from the catalog of TCR beta chain sequences. V and J gene assignment, in a later analysis, came from comparing TCR nucleotide sequences with IMGT/GENE-DB human TR gene sequences. Using the TCRdist pipeline, a later analysis assigned CDR3 sequences along with most-parsimonious VDJ recombination scenarios. In a later analysis, each TCR beta chain was defined by its CDR3 amino acid sequence together with its V-gene family, and reads lacking a unique V-gene family were excluded. A later analysis removed several hundred highly shared, low-generation-probability nucleotide sequences to deal with suspected cross-contamination and a sequencing artifact. A later analysis calculated a clonal expansion index for each public chain from normalized within-repertoire ranks of inferred template counts. Generation probabilities in a later analysis came from a VDJ recombination model fitted to out-of-frame rearrangements, and those results were checked against IGoR. In a later analysis, hypergeometric tests were used to score TCR-TCR, TCR-HLA and TCR-CMV co-occurrence, with a repertoire-size bias correction applied to TCR pairs. In a later analysis, false discovery rates were estimated by permuting HLA or CMV assignments 20 times. In a later analysis, co-occurring TCRs were grouped using DBSCAN, and TCRdist sequence similarity was added for clustering within HLA-allele-positive subsets. For co-occurrence clustering, repertoires with fewer than 30,000 or more than 120,000 public chains were excluded, along with four to six repertoires with anomalous nucleotide sharing. TCRdb took over this immuneACCESS table, retaining in-frame rearrangements with V and J assigned. Such tables are incomplete; in checked studies, under half of the missing clones stem from an unresolved V gene, and the remainder is unexplained. V and J calls and clone size are copied from that table; D and trimming were computed from the DNA. This sample gives fewer than 200,000 clones in total; around 82% of them show up just once. The ten largest account for 14% of the sample.

The cohort comprised approximately 700 healthy bone marrow donors. Cohort members were all nominally healthy when sampled, although unrecorded immune exposures were likely present. The donor tested CMV seropositive and was one of the 289 seropositive cohort members. Each donor provided a peripheral blood sample, and peripheral blood mononuclear cells were used for TCR beta sequencing. Genomic DNA extraction from the blood cell samples was performed with the Qiagen DNeasy Blood Extraction Kit. For this clone: Its antigen is unknown. Base qualities are missing; no much larger clone stands one base away.

The receptor was isolated from a woman under 40 in good health and CMV-seropositive. The sample was PBMCs.

The sequenced DNA: TGCGCCAGCAGCTTCCGGGACAGGAGCACAGATACGCAGTATTTT. Its coded protein is CASSFRDRSTDTQYF. The rearrangement joined TRBV5-1 to TRBJ2-3, with 8 bases matching TRBD1. Ends trimmed: V by 2 bases, J by 0 bases; bases unmatched to a gene: 2. Reading from cysteine to phenylalanine, the CDR3 counts 15 amino acids. Solely the CDR3 DNA is kept, with 45 bases framed from the first base. Via the germline V gene, CDR1 is SGHRS and CDR2 YFSETQ. This CDR3, with the reference TRBV5-1 and TRBJ2-3 proteins standing in past its ends, gives the full variable domain KAGVTQTPRYLIKTRGQQVTLSCSPISGHRSVSWYQQTPGQGLQFLFEYFSETQRNKGNFPGRFSGRQFSNSRSEMNVSTLELGDSALYLCASSFRDRSTDTQYFGPGTRLTVL.